Sequencing of this TCR beta chain was carried out in a study of CD8+ T cells in alopecia areata. The wider study: At a dose of 5 to 10 mg twice daily, oral tofacitinib was given to treated patients.

Germline V gene data show CDR1 as MNHNY and CDR2 as SVGAGI (reference sequence). Between the trimmed V and J ends, which lost 0 bases and 8 bases, there was a span of 17 bases. The CDR3 sequence is 16 residues long. Study-level results: Sequencing of scalp samples also captures resident alphabeta T cells of normal skin.

This clone was seen only once. The antigen remains undetermined. cDNA prepared by RNA extraction and subsequent reverse transcription served as the template for sequencing. Profiled with immunoSEQ multiplex PCR; TCRdb holds only in-frame clones, not every one. Among more than 100,000 clones listed, 50% to 60% were seen once. This material consisted of CD4+ T cells sorted from blood, taken at week 0. The TCR was taken from a human donor with alopecia areata. The chain links TRBV6-6 to TRBJ2-1; D possibly uses TRBD1 or TRBD2 (5 bases each). The CDR3 sequence is CASSYSRGSRRDEQFF. The CDR3 bases are TGTGCCAGCAGTTACTCGAGGGGCAGTCGGCGGGATGAGCAGTTCTTC.